This T cell receptor beta chain is drawn from a study of vaccination and CD4 T cells after COVID-19. Study-wide context: Two of the convalescents were Hispanic, and the group consisted of six males and four females. The study collected post-vaccine samples a median around 76 days after dose two, with a range of 14 to 241. Researchers treated cells with overlapping spike peptides taken from SARS-CoV-2, HCoV-NL63, HCoV-OC43 and HCoV-229E.

The table lists this clonotype with a few counts. Its specificity is not known. Treatment: approximately nine-day PBMC culture with coronavirus spike peptide pools or control peptides (ViraFEST assay). The study sequenced cultured CD4+ T cell DNA using the Oncomine TCR Beta short-read assay. TCRdb reanalysed the PCR reads using MiXCR and keeps one entry per CDR3 protein. The profile shows some 11,000 distinct CDR3 sequences, roughly 40% of them singletons. Germline V lookup: CDR1 SGHTS, CDR2 YDEGEE. There are 13 residues in the CDR3. The germline V and J ends were trimmed by 0 bases and 4 bases, with 7 bases remaining between them. Study conclusions and caveats: Apart from involving relatively few convalescent patients, the work omitted early post-infection timepoints.

The chain recombines TRBV5-8 with TRBJ1-1, with a possible D match to TRBD1 (6 bases). The receptor comes from a human donor who had recovered from COVID-19. Sequenced here: CD4+ T cells from blood, cultured in vitro, sampled after SARS-CoV-2 vaccination. CDR3 sequence reads: CASSLEGGTEAFF. In DNA, the CDR3 is TGTGCCAGCAGCTTGGAGGGGGGCACTGAAGCTTTCTTT. Filled out from reference TRBV5-8 and TRBJ1-1, the complete variable domain reads EAGVTQSPTHLIKTRGQQATLRCSPISGHTSVYWYQQALGLGLQFLLWYDEGEERNRGNFPPRFSGRQFPNYSSELNVNALELEDSALYLCASSLEGGTEAFFGQGTRLTVV.